The source of this T cell receptor beta chain is a study of blood T cells in healthy people across ages. A second PCR of roughly 7 to 11 cycles used a sample-barcoded 5' primer and a J-beta primer mix. TCRdb re-analysed the 5' RACE reads in MiXCR, keeping a single row per CDR3 protein. The sample has some 1.7 million distinct CDR3 sequences, approximately 30% seen once. On this clonotype itself: Its specificity is unknown.

Study-level points and caveats: More naive CD4+ cells and higher diversity were found in long-lived than in aged donors.

Trimming removed 5 bases at V and 0 bases at J, with 17 bases between. The V gene's germline CDR1 is SEHNR and CDR2 FQNEAQ (reference sequence). The length of the CDR3 is 16 residues. This clonotype was sampled from a woman aged 25 to 39 in good health. Sequencing input: blood. The chain recombines TRBV7-9 with TRBJ2-7; D might be TRBD1 or TRBD2, each matching 5 bases. CDR3 bases: TGTGCCAGCAGCGACCGCAGGGACCGGAGCTCCTACGAGCAGTACTTC. The encoded protein is CASSDRRDRSSYEQYF.